Each of the 13 T cell receptor beta chains below was sequenced from the same sample in a study of cytomegalovirus exposure and HLA in healthy donors. PCR was performed using 60 Vbeta and 13 Jbeta primers. Sequencing used immunoSEQ multiplex PCR; TCRdb keeps in-frame clones, though not all of them. Its clone listing holds 100,000 to 150,000 clones. Sequences were obtained from PBMCs. Receptors originate from a middle-aged man in good health and CMV-seronegative.

The V call is TRBV29-1, the J call TRBJ2-3; 12 positions agree with TRBD2. V lost 4 bases and J lost 5; bases outside the gene matches: 4. The CDR3 length is 14 residues. The germline V gene has CDR1 SQVTM and CDR2 ANQGSEA. The CDR3 spells CSVALAGGGDTQYF. DNA of the CDR3: TGCAGCGTTGCTCTAGCGGGAGGGGGAGATACGCAGTATTTT.

V is TRBV5-1 and J is TRBJ2-7; 7 bases are a match to TRBD2. The CDR3 is made up of 15 amino acids. With 2 bases clipped from V and 5 bases from J, the junction kept 10 bases outside the gene matches. CDR1 is SGHRS and CDR2 is YFSETQ in the germline V gene. CDR3: CASSLTSAPTHEQYF. Here the CDR3 DNA reads TGCGCCAGCAGCTTAACTAGCGCGCCGACCCACGAGCAGTACTTC.

The chain is built from TRBV19 and TRBJ2-7; 7 positions agree with TRBD1. CDR1 is LNHDA, CDR2 SQIVND, per germline (reference sequence). V lost 3 bases to trimming and J lost 2 bases; unmatched junction nucleotides: 4. The CDR3 is 14 residues long. The CDR3 nucleotides read TGTGCCAGTAGTATGACAGGGACCACCTACGAGCAGTACTTC. Its protein is CASSMTGTTYEQYF.

V is TRBV7-9 and J is TRBJ2-2, with a tentative D call TRBD1 (5 bases). Deletions cut 8 bases from V and 3 bases from J, with 13 bases between. CDR1 SEHNR and CDR2 FQNEAQ come from the germline V gene (reference sequence). This CDR3 is built from 14 residues. CDR3 sequence (DNA): TGTGCCAGCCCGCAGGGATCCGACACCGGGGAGCTGTTTTTT. Protein sequence: CASPQGSDTGELFF.

The gene calls are TRBV11-3 and TRBJ2-1; 9 bases fit TRBD2. The CDR3 has 13 amino acids. Trimming removed 8 bases from V and 5 bases from J; junction bases left unmatched: 4. Per the germline V gene, CDR1 is SGHNT and CDR2 is YENEEA. CDR3 DNA: TGTGCCAGCGCCAGACTAGCGGACAATGAGCAGTTCTTC. It codes for CASARLADNEQFF.

The rearrangement links TRBV19 to TRBJ2-3; TRBD2 matches at 7 bases. The germline gives CDR1 LNHDA, CDR2 SQIVND (reference sequence). V was clipped by 6 bases and J by 2 bases; unmatched bases: 5. The CDR3 is 14 amino acids. CDR3 loop: CASRGLDPTDTQYF. In DNA, the CDR3 is TGTGCCAGTAGAGGACTAGATCCCACAGATACGCAGTATTTT.

The chain carries TRBV6-1 and TRBJ2-7; 11 bases line up with TRBD2. Germline V gives CDR1 MNHNS, CDR2 SASEGT. The V and J ends lost 6 bases and 4 bases, in that order; junction bases with no gene match: 8. This CDR3 spans 15 amino acids. CDR3 loop: CASSLGTSGLYEQYF. The CDR3 nucleotides read TGTGCCAGCAGCCTTGGGACTAGCGGACTTTACGAGCAGTACTTC.

The V gene is TRBV28, the J gene TRBJ1-4; D is undetermined. The ends were cut back, 5 bases at V and 0 bases at J, with 16 bases in the middle. Germline V lookup: CDR1 MDHEN, CDR2 SYDVKM. The CDR3 consists of 17 residues. In DNA, the CDR3 is TGTGCCAGCAGTCCGTCCTTGAGGGCTTCAACTAATGAAAAACTGTTTTTT. Residues: CASSPSLRASTNEKLFF.

The chain has TRBV5-1 and TRBJ2-5; unclear D gene. In germline, CDR1 is SGHRS, CDR2 YFSETQ. This CDR3 has 13 residues. Deletions cut 0 bases from V and 4 bases from J, with 7 bases between. The CDR3 reads CASSLGGIETQYF. The DNA for the CDR3 is TGCGCCAGCAGCTTGGGCGGAATAGAGACCCAGTACTTC.

V and J are TRBV14 and TRBJ2-7; possibly TRBD1 for D (6 bases). The germline V and J ends were trimmed by 4 bases and 7 bases, with 17 bases remaining between them. The CDR3 extends over 14 amino acids. The germline V gene has CDR1 SGHDN and CDR2 FVKESK. CDR3 DNA: TGTGCCAGCAGCCCACCAGGGGTAGCACGGGAGCAGTACTTC. This gives the protein CASSPPGVAREQYF.

The V call is TRBV5-1, the J call TRBJ1-1; D is unclear. The V gene's germline CDR1 is SGHRS and CDR2 YFSETQ. The CDR3 is 14 residues long. Trimming left V 3 bases short and J 5 bases short, with 14 bases between. The CDR3 sequence is CASSYSRESTEAFF. CDR3 nucleotides: TGCGCCAGCAGCTATTCGCGGGAGAGTACTGAAGCTTTCTTT.

The rearrangement joins TRBV23-1 to TRBJ2-1; 9 bases match TRBD1. TRBV23-1 is placed among ORFs of uncertain function. The CDR3 consists of 20 residues. V lost 2 bases to trimming and J lost 4 bases; unmatched junction nucleotides: 18. CDR3 protein: CASSQIQVGETGGFYNEQFF. DNA of the CDR3: TGCGCCAGCAGTCAAATCCAGGTGGGTGAAACAGGGGGCTTTTACAATGAGCAGTTCTTC.

The chain employs TRBV27 and TRBJ2-5; D is unclear. CDR3 length: 14 residues. Germline assignment: CDR1 MNHEY and CDR2 SMNVEV (reference sequence). With 4 bases removed from V and 5 bases from J, the gap between germline ends came to 14 bases. The CDR3 region is CASSSPTRRETQYF. The DNA for the CDR3 is TGTGCCAGCAGTTCCCCGACGCGGCGGGAGACCCAGTACTTC.